This T cell receptor (beta chain) emerged from a study of metastatic and nonmetastatic thyroid tumors. No treatment of any kind had been given to any patient before thyroid surgery. Per germline, CDR1 MNHEY and CDR2 SVGAGI. CDR3 length: 14 residues. As for this clone: One end of the junction is discordant with germline, which a read error may explain.

Using MiXCR, TCRdb re-called clones from the PCR reads. The sample yields about 41,000 clones, 25% to 30% seen once. Sequencing was done on a sample of blood. This TCR was sampled from a male donor with papillary thyroid cancer or a benign thyroid nodule (not recorded which). Some clones in this sample may be carry-over from other donors' samples. The V gene is TRBV6-5, the J gene TRBJ2-7, with D possibly called TRBD1 or TRBD2 (5 bases each). The CDR3 region has the DNA TGTGCCAGCAGTTACTCTAGGGATCGGGGCGAGGAGTACTTC. Its translation is CASSYSRDRGEEYF.